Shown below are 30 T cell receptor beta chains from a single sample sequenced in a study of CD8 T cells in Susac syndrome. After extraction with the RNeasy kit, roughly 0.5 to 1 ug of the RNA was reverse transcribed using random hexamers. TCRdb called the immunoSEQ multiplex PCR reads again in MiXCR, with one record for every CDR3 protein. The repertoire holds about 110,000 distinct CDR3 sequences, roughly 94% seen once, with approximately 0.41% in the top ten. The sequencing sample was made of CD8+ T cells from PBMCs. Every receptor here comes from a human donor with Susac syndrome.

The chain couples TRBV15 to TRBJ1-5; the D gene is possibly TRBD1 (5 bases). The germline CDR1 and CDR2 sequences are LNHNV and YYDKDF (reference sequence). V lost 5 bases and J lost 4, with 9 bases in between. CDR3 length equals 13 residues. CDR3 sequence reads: CATSPKGNQPQHF. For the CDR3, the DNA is TGTGCCACCAGCCCCAAGGGGAATCAGCCCCAGCATTTT.

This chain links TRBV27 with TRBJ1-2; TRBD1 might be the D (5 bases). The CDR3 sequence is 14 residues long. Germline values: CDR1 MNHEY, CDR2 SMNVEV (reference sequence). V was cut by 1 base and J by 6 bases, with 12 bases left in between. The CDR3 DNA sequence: TGTGCCAGCAGTTTATTTCCAGGGACCAATGGCTACACCTTC. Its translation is CASSLFPGTNGYTF.

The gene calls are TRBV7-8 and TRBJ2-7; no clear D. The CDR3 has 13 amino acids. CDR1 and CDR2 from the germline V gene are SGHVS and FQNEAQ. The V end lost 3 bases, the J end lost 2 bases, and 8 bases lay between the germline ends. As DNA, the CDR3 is TGTGCCAGCAGCTTTGAGGCCGCCTACGAGCAGTACTTC. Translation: CASSFEAAYEQYF. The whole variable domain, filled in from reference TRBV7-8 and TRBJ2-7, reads GAGVSQSPRYKVAKRGQDVALRCDPISGHVSLFWYQQALGQGPEFLTYFQNEAQLDKSGLPSDRFFAERPEGSVSTLKIQRTQQEDSAVYLCASSFEAAYEQYFGPGTRLTVT.

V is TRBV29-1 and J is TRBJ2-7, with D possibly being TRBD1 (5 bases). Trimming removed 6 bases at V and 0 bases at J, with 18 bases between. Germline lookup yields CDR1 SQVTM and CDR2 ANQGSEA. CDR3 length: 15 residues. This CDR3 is CSVFLGRQSSYEQYF. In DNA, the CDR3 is TGCAGCGTGTTCCTTGGCAGACAGTCCTCCTACGAGCAGTACTTC.

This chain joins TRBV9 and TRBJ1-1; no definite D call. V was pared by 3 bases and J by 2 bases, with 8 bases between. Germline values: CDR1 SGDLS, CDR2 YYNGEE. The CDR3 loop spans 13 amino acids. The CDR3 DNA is TGTGCCAGCAGCGCTCCGGAAAACACTGAAGCTTTCTTT. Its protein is CASSAPENTEAFF.

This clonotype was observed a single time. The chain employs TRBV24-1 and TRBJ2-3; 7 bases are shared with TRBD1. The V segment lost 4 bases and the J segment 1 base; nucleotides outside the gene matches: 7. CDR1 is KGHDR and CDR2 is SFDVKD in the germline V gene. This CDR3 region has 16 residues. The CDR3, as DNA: TGTGCCACCAGTGAACAAACAGGGGTGGGCACAGATACGCAGTATTTT. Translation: CATSEQTGVGTDTQYF.

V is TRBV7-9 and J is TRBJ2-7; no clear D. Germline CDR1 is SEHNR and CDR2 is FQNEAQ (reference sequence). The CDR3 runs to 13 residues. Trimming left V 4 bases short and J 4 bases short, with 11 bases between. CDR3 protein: CASSSDSRYEQYF. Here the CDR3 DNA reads TGTGCCAGCAGCTCCGACTCTAGATACGAGCAGTACTTC.

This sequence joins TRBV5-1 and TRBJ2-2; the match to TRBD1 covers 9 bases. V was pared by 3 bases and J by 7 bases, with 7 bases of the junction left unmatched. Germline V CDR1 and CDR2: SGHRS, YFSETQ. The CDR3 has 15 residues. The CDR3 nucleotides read TGCGCCAGCAGCTCAGCGGACAGGGGAAACGGGGAGCTGTTTTTT. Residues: CASSSADRGNGELFF.

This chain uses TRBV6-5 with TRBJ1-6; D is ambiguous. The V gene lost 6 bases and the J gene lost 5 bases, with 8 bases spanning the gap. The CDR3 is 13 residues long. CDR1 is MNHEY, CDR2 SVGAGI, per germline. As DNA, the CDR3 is TGTGCCAGCAGCACCGCAGATAATTCACCCCTCCACTTT. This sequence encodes CASSTADNSPLHF.

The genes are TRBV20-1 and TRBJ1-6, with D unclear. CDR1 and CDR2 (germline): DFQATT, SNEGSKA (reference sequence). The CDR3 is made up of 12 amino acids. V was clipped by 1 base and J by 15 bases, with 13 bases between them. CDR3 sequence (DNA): TGCAGTGCTAGAGCTGGACCTTCGGTCCTCCACTTT. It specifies CSARAGPSVLHF.

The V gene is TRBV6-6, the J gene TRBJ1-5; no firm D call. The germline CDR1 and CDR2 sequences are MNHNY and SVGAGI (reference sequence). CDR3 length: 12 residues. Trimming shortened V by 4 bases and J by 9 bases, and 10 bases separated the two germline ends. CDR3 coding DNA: TGTGCCAGCAGTTCCGACCGCGGGCCCCAGCATTTT. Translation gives CASSSDRGPQHF.

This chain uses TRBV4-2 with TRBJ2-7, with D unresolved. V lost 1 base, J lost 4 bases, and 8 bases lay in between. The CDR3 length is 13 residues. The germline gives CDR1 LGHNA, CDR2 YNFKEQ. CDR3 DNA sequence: TGTGCCAGCAGCCAAGGGATCGGTTACGAGCAGTACTTC. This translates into CASSQGIGYEQYF.

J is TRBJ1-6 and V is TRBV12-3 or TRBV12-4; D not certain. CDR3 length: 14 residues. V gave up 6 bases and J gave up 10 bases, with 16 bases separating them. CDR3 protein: CASSSSGPTSPLHF. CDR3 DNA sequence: TGTGCCAGCAGCTCTTCCGGACCGACGTCACCCCTCCACTTT.

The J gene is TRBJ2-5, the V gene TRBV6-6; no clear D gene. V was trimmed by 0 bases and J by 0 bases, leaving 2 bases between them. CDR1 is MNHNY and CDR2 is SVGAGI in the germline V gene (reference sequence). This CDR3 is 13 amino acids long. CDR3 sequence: CASSYSYQETQYF. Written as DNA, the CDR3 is TGTGCCAGCAGTTACTCCTACCAAGAGACCCAGTACTTC.

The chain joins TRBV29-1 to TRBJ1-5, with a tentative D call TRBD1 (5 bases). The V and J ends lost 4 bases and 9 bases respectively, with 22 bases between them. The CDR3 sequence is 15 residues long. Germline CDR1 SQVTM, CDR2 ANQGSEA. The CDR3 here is CSVVEPGDGGGPQHF. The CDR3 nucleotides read TGCAGCGTTGTCGAGCCCGGTGACGGGGGGGGGCCCCAGCATTTT.

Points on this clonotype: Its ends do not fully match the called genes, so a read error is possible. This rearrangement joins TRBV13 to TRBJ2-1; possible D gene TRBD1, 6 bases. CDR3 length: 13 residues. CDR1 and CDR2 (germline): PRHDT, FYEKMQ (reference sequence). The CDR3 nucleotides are TGTGCCAGCAGCTTAGGCCGTGGGGGCCCTTTGGTCTTC. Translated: CASSLGRGGPLVF.

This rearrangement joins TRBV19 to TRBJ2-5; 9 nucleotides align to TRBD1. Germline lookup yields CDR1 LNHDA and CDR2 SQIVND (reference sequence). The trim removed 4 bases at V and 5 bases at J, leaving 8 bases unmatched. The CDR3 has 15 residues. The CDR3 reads CASSTGTGLGETQYF. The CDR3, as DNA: TGTGCCAGTAGTACCGGGACAGGGTTAGGCGAGACCCAGTACTTC.

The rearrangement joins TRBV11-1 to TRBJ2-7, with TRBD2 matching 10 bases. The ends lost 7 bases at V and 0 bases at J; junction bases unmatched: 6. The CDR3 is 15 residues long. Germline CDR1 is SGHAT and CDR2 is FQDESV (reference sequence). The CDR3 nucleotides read TGTGCCAGCACCGGGGAGCGGGGGGGCTCCTACGAGCAGTACTTC. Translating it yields CASTGERGGSYEQYF.

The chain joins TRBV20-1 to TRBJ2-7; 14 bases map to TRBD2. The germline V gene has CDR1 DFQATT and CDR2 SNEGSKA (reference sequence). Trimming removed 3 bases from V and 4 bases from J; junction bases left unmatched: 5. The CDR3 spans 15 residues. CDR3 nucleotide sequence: TGCAGTGCTAGGGGGACTAGCGGGGGACTTTACGAGCAGTACTTC. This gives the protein CSARGTSGGLYEQYF.

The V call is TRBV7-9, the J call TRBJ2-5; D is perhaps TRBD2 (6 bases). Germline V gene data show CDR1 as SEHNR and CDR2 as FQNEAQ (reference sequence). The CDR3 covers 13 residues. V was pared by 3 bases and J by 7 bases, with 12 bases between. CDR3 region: CASSLAGPGTQYF. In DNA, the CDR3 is TGTGCCAGCAGCTTGGCGGGGCCGGGGACCCAGTACTTC. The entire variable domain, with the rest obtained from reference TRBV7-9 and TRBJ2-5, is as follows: DTGVSQNPRHKITKRGQNVTFRCDPISEHNRLYWYRQTLGQGPEFLTYFQNEAQLEKSRLLSDRFSAERPKGSFSTLEIQRTEQGDSAMYLCASSLAGPGTQYFGPGTRLLVL.

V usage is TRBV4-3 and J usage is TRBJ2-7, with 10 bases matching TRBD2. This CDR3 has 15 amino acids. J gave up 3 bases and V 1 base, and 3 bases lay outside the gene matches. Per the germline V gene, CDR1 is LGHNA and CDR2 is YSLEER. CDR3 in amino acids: CASSQASSGGYEQYF. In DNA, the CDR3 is TGCGCCAGCAGCCAAGCTTCTAGCGGGGGCTACGAGCAGTACTTC.

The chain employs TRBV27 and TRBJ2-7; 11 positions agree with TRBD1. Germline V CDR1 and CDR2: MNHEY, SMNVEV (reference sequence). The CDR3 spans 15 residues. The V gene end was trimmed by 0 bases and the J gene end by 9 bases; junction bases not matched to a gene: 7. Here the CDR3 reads CASSLSRTGGRGQYF. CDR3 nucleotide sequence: TGTGCCAGCAGTTTATCACGGACAGGGGGCAGGGGGCAGTACTTC.

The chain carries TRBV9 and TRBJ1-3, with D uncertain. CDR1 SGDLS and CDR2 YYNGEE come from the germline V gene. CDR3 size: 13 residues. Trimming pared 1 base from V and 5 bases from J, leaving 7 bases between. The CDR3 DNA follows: TGTGCCAGCAGCGTATCCGGCAGAAACACCATATATTTT. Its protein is CASSVSGRNTIYF.

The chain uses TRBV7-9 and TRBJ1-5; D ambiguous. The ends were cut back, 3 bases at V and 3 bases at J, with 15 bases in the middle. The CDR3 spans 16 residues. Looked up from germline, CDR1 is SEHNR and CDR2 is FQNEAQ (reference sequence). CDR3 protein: CASSLTGEGPNQPQHF. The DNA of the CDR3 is TGTGCCAGCAGCTTGACGGGAGAGGGTCCCAATCAGCCCCAGCATTTT.

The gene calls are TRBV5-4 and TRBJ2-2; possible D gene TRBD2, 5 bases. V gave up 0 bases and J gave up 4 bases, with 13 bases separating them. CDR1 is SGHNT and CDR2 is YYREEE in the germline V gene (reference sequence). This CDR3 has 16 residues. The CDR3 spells CASSLGAGHVTGELFF. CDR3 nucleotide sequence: TGTGCCAGCAGCTTGGGGGCGGGTCACGTCACCGGGGAGCTGTTTTTT.

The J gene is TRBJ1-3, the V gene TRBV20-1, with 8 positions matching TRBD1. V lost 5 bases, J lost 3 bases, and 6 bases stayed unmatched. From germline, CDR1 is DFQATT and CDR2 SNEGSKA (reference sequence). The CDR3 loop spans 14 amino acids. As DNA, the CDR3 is TGCAGTGCTCCCGGGACAGGCAGTGGAAACACCATATATTTT. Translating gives CSAPGTGSGNTIYF.

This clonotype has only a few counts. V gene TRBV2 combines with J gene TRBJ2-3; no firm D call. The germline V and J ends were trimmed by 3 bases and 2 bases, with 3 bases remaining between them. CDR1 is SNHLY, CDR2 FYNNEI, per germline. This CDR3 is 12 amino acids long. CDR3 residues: CASSDTTDTQYF. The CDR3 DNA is TGTGCCAGCAGTGACACCACAGATACGCAGTATTTT.

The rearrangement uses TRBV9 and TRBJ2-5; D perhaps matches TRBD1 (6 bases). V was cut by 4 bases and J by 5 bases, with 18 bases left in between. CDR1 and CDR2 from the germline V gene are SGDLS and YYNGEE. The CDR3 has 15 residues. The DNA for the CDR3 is TGTGCCAGCAGCCCCGGGACACTCGTAGGGGAGACCCAGTACTTC. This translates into CASSPGTLVGETQYF.

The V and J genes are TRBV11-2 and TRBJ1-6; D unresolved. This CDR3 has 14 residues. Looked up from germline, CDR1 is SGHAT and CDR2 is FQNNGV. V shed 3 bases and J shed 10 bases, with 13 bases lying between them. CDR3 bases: TGTGCCAGCAGCTTTTCCGGGGAGCGGTCACCCCTCCACTTT. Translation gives CASSFSGERSPLHF.

CDR3 amino acids: CASTVDLAKNIQYF. In DNA, the CDR3 is TGTGCCAGCACGGTGGATTTAGCCAAAAACATTCAGTACTTC. The chain is built from TRBV11-2 and TRBJ2-4; no clear D gene. Germline-derived CDR1 and CDR2 are SGHAT and FQNNGV. The V end was cut by 7 bases, the J end by 0 bases, with 10 bases between. The CDR3 has 14 amino acids. The variable domain in full, completed from reference TRBV11-2 and TRBJ2-4, reads EAGVAQSPRYKIIEKRQSVAFWCNPISGHATLYWYQQILGQGPKLLIQFQNNGVVDDSQLPKDRFSAERLKGVDSTLKIQPAKLEDSAVYLCASTVDLAKNIQYFGAGTRLSVL.